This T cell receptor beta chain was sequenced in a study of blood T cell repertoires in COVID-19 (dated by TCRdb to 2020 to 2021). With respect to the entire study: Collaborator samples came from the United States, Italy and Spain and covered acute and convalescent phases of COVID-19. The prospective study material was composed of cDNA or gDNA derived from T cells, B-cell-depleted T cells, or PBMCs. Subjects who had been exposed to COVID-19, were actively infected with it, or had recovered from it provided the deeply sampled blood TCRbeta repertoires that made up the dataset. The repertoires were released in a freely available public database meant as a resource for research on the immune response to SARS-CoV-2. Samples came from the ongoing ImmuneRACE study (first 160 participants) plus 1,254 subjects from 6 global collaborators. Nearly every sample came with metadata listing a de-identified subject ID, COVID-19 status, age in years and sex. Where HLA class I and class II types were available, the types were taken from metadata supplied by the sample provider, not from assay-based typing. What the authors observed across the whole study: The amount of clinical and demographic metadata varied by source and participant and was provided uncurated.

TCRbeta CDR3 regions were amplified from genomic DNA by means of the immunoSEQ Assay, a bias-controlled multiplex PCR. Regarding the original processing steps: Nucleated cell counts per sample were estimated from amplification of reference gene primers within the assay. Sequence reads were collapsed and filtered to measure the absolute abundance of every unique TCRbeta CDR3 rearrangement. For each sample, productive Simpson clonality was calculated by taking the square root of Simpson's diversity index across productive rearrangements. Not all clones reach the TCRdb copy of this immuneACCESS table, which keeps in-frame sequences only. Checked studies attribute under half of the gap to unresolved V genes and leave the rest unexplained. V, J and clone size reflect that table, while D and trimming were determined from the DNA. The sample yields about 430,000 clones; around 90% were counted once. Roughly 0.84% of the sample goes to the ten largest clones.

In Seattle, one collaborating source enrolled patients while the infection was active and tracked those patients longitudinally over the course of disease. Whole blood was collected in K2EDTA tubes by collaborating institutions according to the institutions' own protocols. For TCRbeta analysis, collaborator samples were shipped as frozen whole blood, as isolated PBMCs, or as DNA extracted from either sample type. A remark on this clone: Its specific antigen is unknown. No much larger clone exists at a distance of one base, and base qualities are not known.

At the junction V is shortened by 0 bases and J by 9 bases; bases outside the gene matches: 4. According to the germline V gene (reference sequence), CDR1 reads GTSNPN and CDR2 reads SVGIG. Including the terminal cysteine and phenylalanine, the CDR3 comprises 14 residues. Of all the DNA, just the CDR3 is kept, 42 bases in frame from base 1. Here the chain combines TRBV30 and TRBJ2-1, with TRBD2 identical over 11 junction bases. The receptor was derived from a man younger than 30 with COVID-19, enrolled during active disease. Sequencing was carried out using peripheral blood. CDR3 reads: CAWSVVAGGSEQFF. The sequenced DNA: TGTGCCTGGAGTGTGGTAGCGGGAGGGTCTGAGCAGTTCTTC. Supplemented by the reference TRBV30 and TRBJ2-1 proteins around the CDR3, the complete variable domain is SQTIHQWPATLVQPVGSPLSLECTVEGTSNPNLYWYRQAAGRGLQLLFYSVGIGQISSEVPQNLSASRPQDRQFILSSKKLLLSDSGFYLCAWSVVAGGSEQFFGPGTRLTVL.